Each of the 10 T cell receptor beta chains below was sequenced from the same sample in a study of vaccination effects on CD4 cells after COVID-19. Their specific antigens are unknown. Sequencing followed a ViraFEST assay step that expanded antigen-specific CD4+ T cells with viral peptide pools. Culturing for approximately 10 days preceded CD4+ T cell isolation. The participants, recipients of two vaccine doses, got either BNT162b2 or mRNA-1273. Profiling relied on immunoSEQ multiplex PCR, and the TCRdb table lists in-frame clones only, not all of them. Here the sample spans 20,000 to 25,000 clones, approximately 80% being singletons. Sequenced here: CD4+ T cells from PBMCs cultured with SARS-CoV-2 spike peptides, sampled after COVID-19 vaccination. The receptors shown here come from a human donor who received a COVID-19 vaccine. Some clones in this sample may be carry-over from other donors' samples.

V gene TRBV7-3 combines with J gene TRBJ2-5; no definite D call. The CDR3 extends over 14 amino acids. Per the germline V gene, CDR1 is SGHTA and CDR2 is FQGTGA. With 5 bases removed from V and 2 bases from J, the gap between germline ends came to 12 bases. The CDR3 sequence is CASSPGRNQETQYF. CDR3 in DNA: TGTGCCAGCAGCCCTGGACGGAATCAAGAGACCCAGTACTTC.

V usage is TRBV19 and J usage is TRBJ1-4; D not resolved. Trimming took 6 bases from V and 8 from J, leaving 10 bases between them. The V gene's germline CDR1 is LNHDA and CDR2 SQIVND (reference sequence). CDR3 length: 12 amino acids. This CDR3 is CASRTRGEKLFF. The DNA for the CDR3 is TGTGCCAGTAGGACCCGCGGGGAAAAACTGTTTTTT.

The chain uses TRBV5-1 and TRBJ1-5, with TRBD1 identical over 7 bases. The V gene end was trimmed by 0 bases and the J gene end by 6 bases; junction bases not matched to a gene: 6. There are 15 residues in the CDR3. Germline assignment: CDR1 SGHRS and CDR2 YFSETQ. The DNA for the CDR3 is TGCGCCAGCAGCTTGGGACAGGGAGGTACTCAGCCCCAGCATTTT. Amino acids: CASSLGQGGTQPQHF.

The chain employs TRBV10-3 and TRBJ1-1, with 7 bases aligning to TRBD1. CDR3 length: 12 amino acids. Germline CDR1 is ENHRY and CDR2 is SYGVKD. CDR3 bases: TGTGCGGCGACAGGGCTGAACACTGAAGCTTTCTTT. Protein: CAATGLNTEAFF.

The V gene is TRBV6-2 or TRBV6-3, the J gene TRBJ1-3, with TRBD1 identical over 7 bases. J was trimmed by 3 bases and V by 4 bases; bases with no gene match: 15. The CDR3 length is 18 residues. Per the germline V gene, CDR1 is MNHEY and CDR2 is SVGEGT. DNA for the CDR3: TGTGCCAGCAGTTTTATGGACCATGGAGGGGGCCATGGAAACACCATATATTTT. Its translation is CASSFMDHGGGHGNTIYF.

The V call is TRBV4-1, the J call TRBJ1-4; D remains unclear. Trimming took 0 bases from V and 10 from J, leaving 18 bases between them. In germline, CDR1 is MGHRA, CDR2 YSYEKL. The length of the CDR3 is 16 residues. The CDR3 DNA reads TGCGCCAGCAGCCAAGATACGACTACCGGAGGTGGAAAACTGTTTTTT. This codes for CASSQDTTTGGGKLFF.

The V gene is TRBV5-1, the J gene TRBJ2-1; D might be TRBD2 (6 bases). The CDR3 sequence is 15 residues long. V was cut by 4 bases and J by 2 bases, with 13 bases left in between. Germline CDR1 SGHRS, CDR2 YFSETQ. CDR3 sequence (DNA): TGCGCCAGCAGCGGCGGGACCCCCCCCTACAATGAGCAGTTCTTC. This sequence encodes CASSGGTPPYNEQFF. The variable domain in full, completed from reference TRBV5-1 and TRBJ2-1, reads KAGVTQTPRYLIKTRGQQVTLSCSPISGHRSVSWYQQTPGQGLQFLFEYFSETQRNKGNFPGRFSGRQFSNSRSEMNVSTLELGDSALYLCASSGGTPPYNEQFFGPGTRLTVL.

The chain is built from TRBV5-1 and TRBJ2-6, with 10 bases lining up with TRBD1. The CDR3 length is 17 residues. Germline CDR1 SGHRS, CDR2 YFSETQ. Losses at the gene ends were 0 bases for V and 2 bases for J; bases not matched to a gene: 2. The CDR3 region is CASSLVGTGAGANVLTF. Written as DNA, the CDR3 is TGCGCCAGCAGCTTGGTTGGGACAGGGGCTGGGGCCAACGTCCTGACTTTC. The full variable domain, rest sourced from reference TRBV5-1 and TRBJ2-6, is KAGVTQTPRYLIKTRGQQVTLSCSPISGHRSVSWYQQTPGQGLQFLFEYFSETQRNKGNFPGRFSGRQFSNSRSEMNVSTLELGDSALYLCASSLVGTGAGANVLTFGAGSRLTVL.

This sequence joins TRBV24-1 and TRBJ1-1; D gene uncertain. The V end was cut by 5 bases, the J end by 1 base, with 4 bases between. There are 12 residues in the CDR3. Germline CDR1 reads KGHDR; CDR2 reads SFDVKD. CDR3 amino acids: CATSVTNTEAFF. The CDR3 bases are TGTGCCACCAGTGTGACGAACACTGAAGCTTTCTTT.

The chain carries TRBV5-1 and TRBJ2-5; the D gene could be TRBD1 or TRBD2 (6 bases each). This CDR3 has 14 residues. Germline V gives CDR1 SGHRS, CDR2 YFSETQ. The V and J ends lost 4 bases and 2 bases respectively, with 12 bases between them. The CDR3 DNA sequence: TGCGCCAGCAGCCCCGGGGGCAGTCAAGAGACCCAGTACTTC. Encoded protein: CASSPGGSQETQYF.